This T cell receptor (beta chain) was retrieved from a study of blood T cell repertoires in COVID-19. About the study: Donors in the United States, Italy and Spain gave samples during acute or convalescent COVID-19.

CDR1 SGHRS and CDR2 YFSETQ come from the germline V gene. The V and J ends lost 1 base and 5 bases respectively, with 12 bases between them. CDR3 length: 14 amino acids. How the authors handled the data: Reference gene primers were amplified, and this amplification served to estimate nucleated cell counts. Method: immunoSEQ multiplex PCR; TCRdb's copy keeps in-frame clones and lacks some. V and J calls and clone size are as listed in that table; D and trimming were resolved from the DNA. The repertoire has fewer than 350,000 clones, roughly 90% of them found once; the top ten carry around 6.8%. A Seattle source enrolled patients during active infection and followed them longitudinally.

The rearrangement joins TRBV5-1 to TRBJ2-5; D might be TRBD2 (5 bases). The receptor's source is a woman younger than 45 with COVID-19, enrolled during active disease. Sequences were obtained from peripheral blood. The CDR3 loop reads CASSLIAGEETQYF. In DNA form, the CDR3 reads TGCGCCAGCAGCTTGATTGCGGGTGAGGAGACCCAGTACTTC.